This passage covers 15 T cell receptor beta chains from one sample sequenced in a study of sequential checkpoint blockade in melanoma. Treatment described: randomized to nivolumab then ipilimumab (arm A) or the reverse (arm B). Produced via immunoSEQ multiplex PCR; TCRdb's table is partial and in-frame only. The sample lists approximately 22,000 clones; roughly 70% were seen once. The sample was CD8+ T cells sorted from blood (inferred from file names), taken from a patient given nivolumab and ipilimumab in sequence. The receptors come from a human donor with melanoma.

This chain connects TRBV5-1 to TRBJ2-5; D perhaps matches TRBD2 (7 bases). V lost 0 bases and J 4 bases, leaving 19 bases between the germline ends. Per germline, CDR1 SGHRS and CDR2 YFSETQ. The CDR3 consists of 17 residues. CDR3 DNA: TGCGCCAGCAGCTTGGGTATGGCGTTGGGGGGGCGAGAGACCCAGTACTTC. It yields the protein CASSLGMALGGRETQYF.

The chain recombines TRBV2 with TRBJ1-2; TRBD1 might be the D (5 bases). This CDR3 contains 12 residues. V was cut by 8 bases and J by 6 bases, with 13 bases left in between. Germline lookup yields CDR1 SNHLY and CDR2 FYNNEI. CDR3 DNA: TGTGCCAGCTGGGGGAGGCTGGATGGCTACACCTTC. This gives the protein CASWGRLDGYTF.

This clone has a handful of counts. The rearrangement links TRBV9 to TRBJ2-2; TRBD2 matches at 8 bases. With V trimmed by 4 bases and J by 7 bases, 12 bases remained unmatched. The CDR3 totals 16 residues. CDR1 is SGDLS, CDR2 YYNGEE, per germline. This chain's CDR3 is CASSPSGGGRDGELFF. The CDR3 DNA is TGTGCCAGCAGCCCCAGCGGCGGGGGGCGAGACGGGGAGCTGTTTTTT.

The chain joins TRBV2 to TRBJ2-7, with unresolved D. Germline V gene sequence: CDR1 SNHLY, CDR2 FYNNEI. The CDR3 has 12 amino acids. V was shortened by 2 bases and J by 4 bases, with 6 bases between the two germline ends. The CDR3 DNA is TGTGCCAGCAGTGAACAGGCGTACGAGCAGTACGTC. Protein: CASSEQAYEQYV.

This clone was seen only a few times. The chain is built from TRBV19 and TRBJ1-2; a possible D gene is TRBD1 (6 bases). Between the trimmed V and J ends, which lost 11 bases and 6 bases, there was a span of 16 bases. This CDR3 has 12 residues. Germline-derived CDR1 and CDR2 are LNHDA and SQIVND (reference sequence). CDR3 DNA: TGTGCCCCCGAGGGGGGGGGCGATGGCTACACCTTC. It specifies CAPEGGGDGYTF.

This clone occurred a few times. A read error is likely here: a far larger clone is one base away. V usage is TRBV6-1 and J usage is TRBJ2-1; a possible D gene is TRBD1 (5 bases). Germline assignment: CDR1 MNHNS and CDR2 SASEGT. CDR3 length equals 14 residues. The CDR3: CASTQGLSYNAQFF. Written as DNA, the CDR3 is TGTGCCAGCACCCAGGGTCTGTCCTACAATGCGCAGTTCTTC.

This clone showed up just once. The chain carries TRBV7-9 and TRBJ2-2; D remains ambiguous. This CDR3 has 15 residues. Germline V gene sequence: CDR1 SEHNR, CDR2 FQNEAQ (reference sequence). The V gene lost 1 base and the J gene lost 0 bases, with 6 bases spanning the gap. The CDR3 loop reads CASSLESSNTGELFF. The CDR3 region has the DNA TGTGCCAGCAGCTTAGAGAGCTCGAACACCGGGGAGCTGTTTTTT.

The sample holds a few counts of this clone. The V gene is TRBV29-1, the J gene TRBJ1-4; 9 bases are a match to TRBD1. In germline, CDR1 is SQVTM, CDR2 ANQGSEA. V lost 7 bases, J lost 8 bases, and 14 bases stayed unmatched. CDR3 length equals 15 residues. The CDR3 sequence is CSAERPGTGFEKLFF. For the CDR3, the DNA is TGCAGCGCCGAACGGCCTGGGACAGGGTTCGAAAAACTGTTTTTT.

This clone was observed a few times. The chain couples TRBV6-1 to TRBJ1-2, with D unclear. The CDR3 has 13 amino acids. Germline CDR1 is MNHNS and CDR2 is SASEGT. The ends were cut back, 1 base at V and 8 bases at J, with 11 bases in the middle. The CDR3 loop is CASSEVGGSGYTF. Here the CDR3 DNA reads TGTGCCAGCAGTGAAGTGGGAGGGTCCGGCTACACCTTC.

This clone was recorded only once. The CDR3 protein is CASSSVGAYEQYV. CDR3 in DNA: TGTGCCAGCAGCAGCGTCGGTGCCTACGAGCAGTACGTC. The chain carries TRBV7-9 and TRBJ2-7; D is unresolved. V lost 5 bases to trimming and J lost 2 bases, with 10 bases between them. The CDR3 consists of 13 residues. Germline loops: CDR1 SEHNR, CDR2 FQNEAQ (reference sequence).

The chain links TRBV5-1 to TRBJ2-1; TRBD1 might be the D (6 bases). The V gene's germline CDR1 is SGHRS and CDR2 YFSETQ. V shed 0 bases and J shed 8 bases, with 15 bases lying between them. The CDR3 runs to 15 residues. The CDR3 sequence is CASSLVGGLGDEQFF. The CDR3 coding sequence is TGCGCCAGCAGCTTGGTAGGGGGTTTGGGCGATGAGCAGTTCTTC.

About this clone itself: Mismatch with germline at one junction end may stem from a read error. In DNA, the CDR3 is TGCGCCAGCAGCCAAGATTGGGGAGTTGGGGCTTTCTTT. Protein: CASSQDWGVGAFF. The chain has TRBV5-4 and TRBJ1-1; D gene ambiguous. Per the germline V gene, CDR1 is SGHNT and CDR2 is YYREEE (reference sequence). The CDR3 is 13 amino acids. Full variable domain (outside the CDR3, taken from reference TRBV5-4 and TRBJ1-1): ETGVTQSPTHLIKTRGQQVTLRCSSQSGHNTVSWYQQALGQGPQFIFQYYREEENGRGNFPPRFSGLQFPNYSSELNVNALELDDSALYLCASSQDWGVGAFFGQGTRLTVV.

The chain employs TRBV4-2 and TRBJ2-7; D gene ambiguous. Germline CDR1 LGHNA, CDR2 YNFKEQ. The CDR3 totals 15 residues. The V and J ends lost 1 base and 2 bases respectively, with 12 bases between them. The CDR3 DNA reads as TGTGCCAGCAGCCAAGGGGCCGGTACGACCTACGAGCAGTACGTC. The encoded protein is CASSQGAGTTYEQYV.

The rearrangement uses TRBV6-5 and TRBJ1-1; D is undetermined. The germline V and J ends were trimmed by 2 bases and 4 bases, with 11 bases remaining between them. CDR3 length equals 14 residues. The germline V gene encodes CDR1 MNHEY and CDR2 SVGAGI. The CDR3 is CASSYRVGSTEAFF. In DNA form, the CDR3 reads TGTGCCAGCAGTTACAGGGTTGGGAGCACTGAAGCTTTCTTT.

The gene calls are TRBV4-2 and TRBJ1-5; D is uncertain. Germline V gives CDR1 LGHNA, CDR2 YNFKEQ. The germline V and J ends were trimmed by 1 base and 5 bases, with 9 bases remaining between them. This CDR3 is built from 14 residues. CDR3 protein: CASSQADIDQPQHF. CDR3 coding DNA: TGTGCCAGCAGCCAAGCCGACATTGATCAGCCCCAGCATTTT.